These T cell receptor beta chains were read from a single sample in a study of shared clonotypes between healthy human individuals. The table came from immunoSEQ multiplex PCR; TCRdb's copy has only in-frame clones and leaves some out. The repertoire has under 2,500,000 clones, nearly 97% of them found once; the top ten carry around 0.13%. Sequenced sample: naive CD4+ T cells sorted from blood. Source of these receptors: a young man in good health. Both conserved end residues are trimmed from each CDR3. Clone sizes are given selectively: once, few, many, or a class where the clone is expanded.

j_gene: TRBJ1-3; abundance: .; v_gene: TRBV5-4; CDR3aa: ASSLGGEAGNTIY
j_gene: TRBJ1-5; abundance: .; v_gene: TRBV13; CDR3aa: ASSINRSGPQH
j_gene: TRBJ2-1; abundance: .; v_gene: TRBV25-1; CDR3aa: ASSVTRDEQF
j_gene: TRBJ1-5; abundance: .; v_gene: TRBV28; CDR3aa: ASGVRGNQPQH
j_gene: TRBJ1-1; abundance: once; v_gene: TRBV10-3; CDR3aa: AIGGVLSTEAF
j_gene: TRBJ2-1; abundance: .; v_gene: TRBV2; CDR3aa: ASIRTRTYNEQF
j_gene: TRBJ1-2; abundance: .; v_gene: TRBV28; CDR3aa: ASSSLPSNYGYT
j_gene: TRBJ2-1; abundance: .; v_gene: TRBV10-2; CDR3aa: ASQTSGGAEQF
j_gene: TRBJ1-3; abundance: .; v_gene: TRBV19; CDR3aa: ASSPLNGGTQSSGNTIY
j_gene: TRBJ2-3; abundance: .; v_gene: TRBV9; CDR3aa: ASSLGSGREGDTQY
j_gene: TRBJ1-4; abundance: .; v_gene: TRBV18; CDR3aa: ASSALAVGEKLF
j_gene: TRBJ1-6; abundance: few; v_gene: TRBV5-1; CDR3aa: ASSSGTDLRSPLH
j_gene: TRBJ1-3; abundance: .; v_gene: TRBV5-1; CDR3aa: ASSSGTGQGNTIY
j_gene: TRBJ1-6; abundance: .; v_gene: TRBV7-2; CDR3aa: ASSLGPFDSPLH
j_gene: TRBJ2-3; abundance: .; v_gene: TRBV5-1; CDR3aa: ASSSRQGSGTDTQY
j_gene: TRBJ2-7; abundance: .; v_gene: TRBV18; CDR3aa: ASSPGWGEQY
j_gene: TRBJ2-3; abundance: .; v_gene: TRBV30; CDR3aa: AWKWGPGTDTQY
j_gene: TRBJ2-3; abundance: .; v_gene: TRBV7-7; CDR3aa: ASSLEFTDTQY
j_gene: TRBJ2-5; abundance: .; v_gene: TRBV30; CDR3aa: AWSLWVRETQY
j_gene: TRBJ1-4; abundance: .; v_gene: TRBV6-6; CDR3aa: ASSGDRPKTNEKLF
j_gene: TRBJ2-7; abundance: .; v_gene: TRBV10-2; CDR3aa: ASSEWEDPYEQY
j_gene: TRBJ2-7; abundance: .; v_gene: TRBV27; CDR3aa: ASSSRPPNLYEQY
j_gene: TRBJ2-7; abundance: .; v_gene: TRBV30; CDR3aa: AWYQQGQGYHEQY